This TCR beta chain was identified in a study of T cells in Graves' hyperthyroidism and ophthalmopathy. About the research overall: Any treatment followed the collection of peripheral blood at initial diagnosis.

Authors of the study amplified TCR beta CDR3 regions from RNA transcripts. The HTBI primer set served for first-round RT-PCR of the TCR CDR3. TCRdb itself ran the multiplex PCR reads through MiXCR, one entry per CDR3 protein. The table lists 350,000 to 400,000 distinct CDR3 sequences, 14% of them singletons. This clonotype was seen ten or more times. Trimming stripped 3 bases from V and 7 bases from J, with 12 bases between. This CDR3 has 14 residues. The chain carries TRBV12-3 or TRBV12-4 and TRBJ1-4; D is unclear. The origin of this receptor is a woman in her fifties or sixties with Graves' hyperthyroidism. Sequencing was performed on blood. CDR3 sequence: CASSFGVGSEKLFF. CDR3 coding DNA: TGTGCCAGCAGTTTCGGGGTAGGGTCTGAAAAACTGTTTTTT.